This T cell receptor beta chain was observed in a study of follicular helper T cells after annual influenza vaccination. Sample time point: 2015-2016 season, 7 days after influenza vaccination. Donors were community-dwelling with no influenza vaccine in the prior 6 months. Method: immunoSEQ multiplex PCR; TCRdb's copy keeps in-frame clones and lacks some. The sample includes about 4,800 clones, about 83% of them seen just once. V was trimmed by 4 bases and J by 5 bases, leaving 15 bases between them. This CDR3 is 14 amino acids long. The germline gives CDR1 SGHTA, CDR2 FQGNSA. The specimen comprised CXCR5+ CD38- circulating T follicular helper cells from blood, sampled 7 days after influenza vaccination. Subset in this sample: circulating Tfh, non-naive CD4+CXCR5+PD-1+ (ICOS+CD38+ or ICOS-CD38-). This receptor was taken from an adult who received the influenza vaccine. V and J are TRBV7-2 and TRBJ2-7, with no clear D. The CDR3 sequence: CASSSSRFVDEQYF. In DNA form, the CDR3 reads TGTGCCAGCAGCTCGTCGCGGTTCGTCGACGAGCAGTACTTC. Supplemented by reference TRBV7-2 and TRBJ2-7, the full variable domain reads GAGVSQSPSNKVTEKGKDVELRCDPISGHTALYWYRQSLGQGLEFLIYFQGNSAPDKSGLPSDRFSAERTGGSVSTLTIQRTQQEDSAVYLCASSSSRFVDEQYFGPGTRLTVT.